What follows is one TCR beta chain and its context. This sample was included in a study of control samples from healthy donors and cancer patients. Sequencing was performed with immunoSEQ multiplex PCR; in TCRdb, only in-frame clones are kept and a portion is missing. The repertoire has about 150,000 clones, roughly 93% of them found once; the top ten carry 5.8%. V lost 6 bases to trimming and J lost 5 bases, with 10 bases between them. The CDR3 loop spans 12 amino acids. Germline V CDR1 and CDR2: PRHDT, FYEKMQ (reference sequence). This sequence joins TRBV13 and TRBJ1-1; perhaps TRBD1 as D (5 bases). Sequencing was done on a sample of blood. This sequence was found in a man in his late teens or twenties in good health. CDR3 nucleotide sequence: TGTGCCAGCAGTTTCAGGGAAACTGAAGCTTTCTTT. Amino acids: CASSFRETEAFF.